This is a list of T cell receptor beta chains from one sample in a study of T-cell memory formation after mild COVID-19. TCRdb passed the 5' RACE reads through MiXCR, listing each CDR3 protein once. The sample includes hundreds of thousands of distinct CDR3 sequences, around 16% of them seen just once. Sequencing was done on a sample of PBMCs or a T cell subset sorted from them (not recorded which). These receptors all stem from an adult woman who had mild COVID-19 (a few samples of this study predate the infection). Cell type and time point are not known. Both conserved end residues are part of each CDR3.

j_gene,v_gene,CDR3aa
TRBJ1-2,TRBV12-3/TRBV12-4,CASTSDRGLYGYTF
TRBJ2-7,TRBV6-5,CAAESAGGYEQYF
TRBJ2-2,TRBV7-3,CASSQVAGVAGELFF
TRBJ1-5,TRBV4-1,CASSQGRGGGNQPQHF
TRBJ2-2,TRBV4-2,CASSQDPRLAGGPELTGELFF
TRBJ2-1,TRBV21-1,CASSEDANEQFF
TRBJ1-1,TRBV5-1,CASSPDRGLSEAFF
TRBJ2-7,TRBV12-3/TRBV12-4,CASSLARGGSSYEQYF
TRBJ2-7,TRBV6-5,CASSNWYEQYF
TRBJ1-2,TRBV4-1,CASSQPDNANYGYTF
TRBJ2-5,TRBV7-9,CASSSSFHLPNQETQYF
TRBJ2-3,TRBV6-1,CASTPSGGLDTQYF
TRBJ2-1,TRBV18,CASSPSGEGEQFF
TRBJ1-1,TRBV14,CASSPGVHTEAFF
TRBJ2-1,TRBV4-3,CASSQEVGSLVNEQFF
TRBJ1-1,TRBV20-1,CSASRGRRTTEAFF
TRBJ1-2,TRBV3-1,CASSHSGQLHGYTF
TRBJ1-6,TRBV15,CATSRDVRTGSSGSPLHF
TRBJ1-1,TRBV7-6,CASSFPATESSNTEAFF
TRBJ2-1,TRBV2,CASTPTASGLSYNEQFF
TRBJ2-5,TRBV3-1,CASSRSQGALGF
TRBJ2-7,TRBV7-9,CASSTSGRPSYEQYF
TRBJ1-2,TRBV12-3/TRBV12-4,CASSSRTRGYTF
TRBJ1-1,TRBV5-6,CASSPGTGAMMNTEAFF
TRBJ2-3,TRBV7-2,CASRAGGATDTQYF
TRBJ1-1,TRBV19,CASSIVQNTEAFF
TRBJ1-2,TRBV6-5,CASTGGWGYTF
TRBJ2-7,TRBV25-1,CASTGPSSYEQYF
TRBJ2-7,TRBV12-3/TRBV12-4,CASSATGIEQYF
TRBJ1-5,TRBV30,CAWNRGGNNQPQHF
TRBJ1-1,TRBV4-1,CASSQTAYGNTEAFF
TRBJ2-4,TRBV20-1,CSARVDGWEKNIQYF
TRBJ2-7,TRBV5-6,CASSLASVADLYEQYF
TRBJ1-4,TRBV6-2/TRBV6-3,CASSLRTVSYEKLFF
TRBJ2-1,TRBV7-3,CASSFTGGADEQFF
TRBJ2-5,TRBV28,CASEGLQETQYF
TRBJ2-3,TRBV6-2/TRBV6-3,CASSPPGIGTQYF
TRBJ2-3,TRBV20-1,CSATMTGARGDTQYF
TRBJ2-6,TRBV6-5,CASSRGQGSGANVLTF
TRBJ1-1,TRBV12-3/TRBV12-4,CASSPASGTEAFF
TRBJ1-1,TRBV5-1,CASSLASLVRYTEAFF
TRBJ1-1,TRBV12-3/TRBV12-4,CASSPRDRRVVNTEAFF
TRBJ1-2,TRBV5-1,CASSLDGRGYGYTF
TRBJ2-7,TRBV20-1,CSARRGLYEQYF
TRBJ2-1,TRBV20-1,CSALLHGTGNLMGEQFF